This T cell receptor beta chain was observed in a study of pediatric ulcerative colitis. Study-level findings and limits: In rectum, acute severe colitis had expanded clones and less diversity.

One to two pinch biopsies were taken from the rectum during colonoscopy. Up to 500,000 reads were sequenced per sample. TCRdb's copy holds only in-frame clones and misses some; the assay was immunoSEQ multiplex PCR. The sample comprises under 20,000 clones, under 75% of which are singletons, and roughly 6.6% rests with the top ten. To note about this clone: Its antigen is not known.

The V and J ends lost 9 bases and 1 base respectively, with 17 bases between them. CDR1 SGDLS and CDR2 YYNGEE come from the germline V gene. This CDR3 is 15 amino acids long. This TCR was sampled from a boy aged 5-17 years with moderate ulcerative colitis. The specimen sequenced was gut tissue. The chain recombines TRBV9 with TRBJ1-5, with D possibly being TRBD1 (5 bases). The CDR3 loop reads CATKVGKGSNQPQHF. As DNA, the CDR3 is TGTGCCACCAAGGTAGGGAAGGGGAGCAATCAGCCCCAGCATTTT.